This T cell receptor (beta chain) was identified in a study of blood T cell repertoires in COVID-19. Study-wide background: The samples span acute and convalescent COVID-19 from the United States, Italy and Spain. T cells, B-cell-depleted T cells, or PBMCs provided the cDNA or gDNA that served as material.

The ends lost 1 base at V and 6 bases at J; junction bases unmatched: 13. In germline, CDR1 is SQVTM, CDR2 ANQGSEA. This CDR3 comprises 17 residues. In the study's own analysis: Reference gene primer amplification yielded estimated nucleated cell counts. Produced via immunoSEQ multiplex PCR; TCRdb's table is partial and in-frame only. The V and J calls and clone size were taken over from that table, and D and trimming were inferred from the DNA. The sample carries 150,000 to 200,000 clones, around nine tenths recorded once. The chain has TRBV29-1 and TRBJ2-1, with 9 bases aligning to TRBD1. Source material: peripheral blood. This sequence originates from a man in his fifties or sixties with acute or convalescent COVID-19. The CDR3 protein is CSVEVNPGQGDVNEQFF. CDR3 coding DNA: TGCAGCGTTGAAGTTAATCCGGGACAGGGTGATGTCAATGAGCAGTTCTTC.